This T cell receptor (beta chain) stems from a study of blood T cells in healthy people across ages. Combining a sample-barcoded 5' primer with a J-beta primer mix, a second PCR ran for about 7 to 11 cycles. TCRdb called the 5' RACE reads again in MiXCR, with one record for every CDR3 protein. The sample records 550,000 to 750,000 distinct CDR3 sequences, 20% to 25% being singletons. This CDR3 spans 12 amino acids. Trimming took 4 bases from V and 2 from J, leaving 8 bases between them. Germline CDR1 DFQATT, CDR2 SNEGSKA (reference sequence). The sequence derives from a man in his 70s in good health. Sequenced input: blood. This rearrangement joins TRBV20-1 to TRBJ2-5; no clear D gene. Written as DNA, the CDR3 is TGCAGTGCTATAGCCAGTCAAGAGACCCAGTACTTC. Translating gives CSAIASQETQYF.